The rows below give T cell receptor beta chains drawn from one sample of a study of tumor-infiltrating lymphocytes in primary liver carcinoma. Each CDR3 protein is one row after TCRdb ran MiXCR on the multiplex PCR reads. The sample comprises roughly 190,000 distinct CDR3 sequences, about 82% of which are singletons, and 18% rests with the top ten. The sample was tumor tissue from primary liver carcinoma. These receptors were obtained from a man in his forties with primary liver carcinoma and hepatitis B virus infection. The CDR3 runs from the conserved cysteine through the conserved F or W. The D gene is left open where the match is weak. Expanded clones get a size class; other rows say once, few or many, or leave the size out.

D: TRBD2; J: TRBJ2-5; size: -; V: TRBV29-1; CDR3: CSGVLAGGIETQYF; DNA: TGCAGCGGTGTACTAGCGGGAGGAATAGAGACCCAGTACTTC
D: TRBD2; J: TRBJ2-3; size: -; V: TRBV4-2; CDR3: CANSQDALAADMQYF; DNA: TGCGCCAACAGCCAAGATGCCCTAGCGGCAGATATGCAGTATTTT
D: TRBD2; J: TRBJ2-1; size: few; V: TRBV29-1; CDR3: CSVELAGAYNEQFF; DNA: TGCAGCGTTGAACTAGCGGGGGCTTACAATGAGCAGTTCTTC
D: -; J: TRBJ2-1; size: once; V: TRBV4-1; CDR3: CASSQLGISDYNEQFF; DNA: TGCGCCAGCAGCCAACTCGGGATTAGCGACTACAATGAGCAGTTCTTC
D: -; J: TRBJ2-7; size: -; V: TRBV11-2; CDR3: CATSPGAYEQYF; DNA: TGTGCCACCAGTCCCGGGGCTTACGAGCAGTACTTC
D: -; J: TRBJ2-7; size: -; V: TRBV2; CDR3: CGSSLSSYEQYF; DNA: TGTGGCAGCAGTCTCTCCTCCTACGAGCAGTACTTC
D: -; J: TRBJ2-2; size: -; V: TRBV2; CDR3: CAMHPEDTGELFF; DNA: TGTGCCATGCACCCAGAGGACACCGGGGAGCTGTTTTTT
D: -; J: TRBJ2-2; size: once; V: TRBV11-2; CDR3: CASNQGVGGVLFF; DNA: TGTGCCAGCAACCAAGGTGTGGGCGGGGTGCTGTTTTTT
D: TRBD1; J: TRBJ1-1; size: -; V: TRBV6-1; CDR3: CASPMTGGTEAFF; DNA: TGTGCCAGCCCAATGACAGGGGGCACTGAAGCTTTCTTT
D: -; J: TRBJ2-7; size: -; V: TRBV6-1; CDR3: CASSDVSETGNEQYF; DNA: TGTGCCAGCAGTGACGTTAGTGAGACAGGCAATGAGCAGTACTTC
D: -; J: TRBJ2-7; size: few; V: TRBV28; CDR3: CAAKGGTYEQYF; DNA: TGTGCTGCGAAGGGGGGTACCTACGAGCAGTACTTC
D: -; J: TRBJ2-1; size: -; V: TRBV11-1; CDR3: CASFQGRLDNEQFF; DNA: TGTGCCAGCTTCCAGGGACGGCTGGACAATGAGCAGTTCTTC
D: TRBD1; J: TRBJ2-7; size: -; V: TRBV4-3; CDR3: CASSSLGDSSYEQYF; DNA: TGCGCCAGCAGCTCTCTCGGGGACAGCTCCTACGAGCAGTACTTC
D: -; J: TRBJ2-1; size: -; V: TRBV6-1; CDR3: CASTPYLSGGYNEESF; DNA: TGTGCCAGCACCCCTTATCTTAGTGGAGGCTACAATGAGGAGTCCTTC
D: -; J: TRBJ1-1; size: many; V: TRBV5-1; CDR3: CASSFEEDSEAFF; DNA: TGCGCCAGCAGCTTCGAGGAGGACAGTGAAGCTTTCTTT
D: -; J: TRBJ2-2; size: -; V: TRBV9; CDR3: CASSETGLNTEELFF; DNA: TGTGCCAGCAGTGAAACCGGACTCAACACCGAGGAGCTGTTTTTT
D: -; J: TRBJ2-7; size: -; V: TRBV12-5; CDR3: CASEGTGFYEQYF; DNA: TGTGCTAGTGAGGGGACCGGTTTCTATGAGCAGTACTTC
D: -; J: TRBJ2-2; size: once; V: TRBV5-4; CDR3: CASSPRQANTGELFF; DNA: TGTGCCAGCAGCCCGAGACAGGCGAACACCGGGGAGTTGTTTTTT
D: -; J: TRBJ2-3; size: -; V: TRBV29-1; CDR3: CNVEGGAGITDTQYF; DNA: TGCAATGTTGAGGGCGGGGCGGGCATCACAGATACGCAGTATTTT
D: TRBD2; J: TRBJ2-1; size: -; V: TRBV11-2; CDR3: CTNSLDRGGRFYNEHFF; DNA: TGTACCAACAGCTTAGATAGGGGCGGGAGGTTCTACAATGAGCACTTCTTC
D: TRBD1; J: TRBJ2-1; size: -; V: TRBV11-2; CDR3: CVSRYTGVNEQFF; DNA: TGTGTCAGCAGGTACACAGGGGTCAATGAGCAGTTCTTC
D: TRBD1; J: TRBJ2-2; size: -; V: TRBV19; CDR3: CASSIPDRDTWELFF; DNA: TGTGCTAGTAGTATCCCGGACAGGGACACCTGGGAGCTGTTTTTT
D: -; J: TRBJ1-3; size: -; V: TRBV13; CDR3: CANSLRMGRSYGNTIYF; DNA: TGTGCCAATAGCTTGAGGATGGGTCGTAGCTATGGAAACACCATATATTTT
D: -; J: TRBJ2-7; size: -; V: TRBV29-1; CDR3: CSVDTGHPTYEQYF; DNA: TGCAGTGTTGATACGGGACACCCAACCTACGAGCAGTACTTC
D: TRBD2; J: TRBJ2-1; size: -; V: TRBV11-1; CDR3: CSSSGVMGKQFF; DNA: TGTTCCAGCAGCGGGGTAATGGGTAAGCAGTTCTTC
D: -; J: TRBJ2-1; size: -; V: TRBV12-3/TRBV12-4; CDR3: CASSLGLSEQFF; DNA: TGTGCCAGCAGTTTGGGACTTAGTGAGCAATTCTTC
D: -; J: TRBJ2-7; size: -; V: TRBV6-1; CDR3: CASSEVRETYNEQYF; DNA: TGTGCCAGCAGTGAAGTTAGGGAGACATACAACGAGCAGTACTTC
D: -; J: TRBJ2-6; size: -; V: TRBV4-2; CDR3: CTSSQDHLGSSGANVLTF; DNA: TGTACCAGCAGCCAAGATCATCTGGGGAGCTCTGGGGCCAACGTCCTGACTTTC
D: -; J: TRBJ2-2; size: -; V: TRBV11-2; CDR3: CASSPRRGKTTGELFF; DNA: TGTGCCAGCAGCCCTCGGAGGGGGAAAACCACCGGGGAACTGTTTTTT
D: -; J: TRBJ2-3; size: -; V: TRBV29-1; CDR3: CSVVRQINRPQYF; DNA: TGCAGCGTTGTCCGACAGATCAATCGGCCCCAGTATTTT
D: -; J: TRBJ2-2; size: -; V: TRBV6-1; CDR3: CASSEVLTSLPRELFF; DNA: TGTGCCAGCAGCGAAGTCCTCACTAGCTTACCCAGGGAGCTGTTTTTT
D: -; J: TRBJ2-2; size: -; V: TRBV29-1; CDR3: CSVEPRNTWELFF; DNA: TGCAGCGTTGAACCCAGGAACACCTGGGAGCTGTTTTTT